This TCR beta chain was documented in a study of STAT5B mutations in CD4+ large granular lymphocyte leukemia. Trimming removed 6 bases from V and 3 bases from J, with 15 bases in between. CDR3 length equals 15 residues. Germline V gives CDR1 MNHNY, CDR2 SVGAGI (reference sequence). Produced via immunoSEQ multiplex PCR; TCRdb's table is partial and in-frame only. The top ten hold 3.6% of the sample, which has tens of thousands of clones, roughly 81% seen once. General study results and limits: Compared with healthy controls (2/35), patient top clones favored TRBV06 (8/27).

Turning to this clone: Its antigen is currently unknown.

This TCR was sampled from a human donor in good health. Sequenced: CD4+ T cells from blood buffy coats. The J gene is TRBJ1-3, the V gene TRBV6-6; possibly TRBD1 for D (5 bases). CDR3 region: CASREDRTRGNTIYF. The CDR3 bases are TGTGCCAGCAGAGAAGACAGAACGCGTGGAAACACCATATATTTT.